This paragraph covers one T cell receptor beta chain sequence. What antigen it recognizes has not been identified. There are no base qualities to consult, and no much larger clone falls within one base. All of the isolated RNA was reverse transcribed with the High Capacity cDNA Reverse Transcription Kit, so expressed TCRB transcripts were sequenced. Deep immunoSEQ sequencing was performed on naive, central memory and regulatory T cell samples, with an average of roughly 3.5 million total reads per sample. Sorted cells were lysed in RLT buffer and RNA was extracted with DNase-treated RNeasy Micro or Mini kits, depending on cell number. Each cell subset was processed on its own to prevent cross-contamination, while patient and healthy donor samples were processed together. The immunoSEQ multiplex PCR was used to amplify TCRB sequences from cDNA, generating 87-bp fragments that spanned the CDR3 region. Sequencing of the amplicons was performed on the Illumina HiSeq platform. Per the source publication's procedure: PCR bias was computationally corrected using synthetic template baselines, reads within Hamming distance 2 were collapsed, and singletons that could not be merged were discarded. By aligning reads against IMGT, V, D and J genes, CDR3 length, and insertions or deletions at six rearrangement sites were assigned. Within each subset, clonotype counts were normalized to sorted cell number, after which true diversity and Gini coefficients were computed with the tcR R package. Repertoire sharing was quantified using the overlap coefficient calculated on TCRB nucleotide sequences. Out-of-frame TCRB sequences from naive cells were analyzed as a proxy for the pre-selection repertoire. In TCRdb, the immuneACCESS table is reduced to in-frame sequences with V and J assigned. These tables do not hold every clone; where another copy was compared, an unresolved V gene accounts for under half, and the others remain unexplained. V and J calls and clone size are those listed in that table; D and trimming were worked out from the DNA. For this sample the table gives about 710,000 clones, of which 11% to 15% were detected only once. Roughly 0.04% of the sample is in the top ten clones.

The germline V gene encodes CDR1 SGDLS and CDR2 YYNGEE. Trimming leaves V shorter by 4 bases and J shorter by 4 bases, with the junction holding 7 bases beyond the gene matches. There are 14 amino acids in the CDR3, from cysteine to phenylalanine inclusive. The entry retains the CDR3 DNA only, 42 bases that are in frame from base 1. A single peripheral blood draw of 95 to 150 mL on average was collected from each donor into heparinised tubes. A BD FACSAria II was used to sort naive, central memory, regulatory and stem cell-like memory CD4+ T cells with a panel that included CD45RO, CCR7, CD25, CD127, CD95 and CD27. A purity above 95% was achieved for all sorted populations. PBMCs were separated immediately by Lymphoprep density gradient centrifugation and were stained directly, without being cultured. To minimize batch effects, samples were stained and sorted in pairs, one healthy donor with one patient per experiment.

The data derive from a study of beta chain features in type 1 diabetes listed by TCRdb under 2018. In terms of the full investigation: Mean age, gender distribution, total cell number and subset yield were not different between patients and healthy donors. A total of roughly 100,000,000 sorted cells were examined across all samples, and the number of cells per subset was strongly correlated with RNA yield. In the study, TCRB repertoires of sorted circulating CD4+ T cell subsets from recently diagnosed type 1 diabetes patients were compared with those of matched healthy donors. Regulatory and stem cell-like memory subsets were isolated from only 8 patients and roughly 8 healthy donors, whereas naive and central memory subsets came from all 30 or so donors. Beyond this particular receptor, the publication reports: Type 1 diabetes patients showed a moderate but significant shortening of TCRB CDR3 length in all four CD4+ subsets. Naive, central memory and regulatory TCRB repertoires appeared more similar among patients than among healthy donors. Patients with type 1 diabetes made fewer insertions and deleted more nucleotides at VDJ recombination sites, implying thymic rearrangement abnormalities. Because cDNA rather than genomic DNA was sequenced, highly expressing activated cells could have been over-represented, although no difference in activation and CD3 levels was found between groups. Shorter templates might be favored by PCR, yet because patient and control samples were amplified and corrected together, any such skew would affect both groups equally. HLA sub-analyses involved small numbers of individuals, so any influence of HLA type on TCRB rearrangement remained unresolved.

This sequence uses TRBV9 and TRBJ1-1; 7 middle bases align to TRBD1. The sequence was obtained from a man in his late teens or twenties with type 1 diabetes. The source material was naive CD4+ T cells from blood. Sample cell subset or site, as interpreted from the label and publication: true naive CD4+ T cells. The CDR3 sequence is CASSSTGVATEAFF. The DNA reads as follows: TGTGCCAGCAGCTCTACAGGGGTCGCCACTGAAGCTTTCTTT.